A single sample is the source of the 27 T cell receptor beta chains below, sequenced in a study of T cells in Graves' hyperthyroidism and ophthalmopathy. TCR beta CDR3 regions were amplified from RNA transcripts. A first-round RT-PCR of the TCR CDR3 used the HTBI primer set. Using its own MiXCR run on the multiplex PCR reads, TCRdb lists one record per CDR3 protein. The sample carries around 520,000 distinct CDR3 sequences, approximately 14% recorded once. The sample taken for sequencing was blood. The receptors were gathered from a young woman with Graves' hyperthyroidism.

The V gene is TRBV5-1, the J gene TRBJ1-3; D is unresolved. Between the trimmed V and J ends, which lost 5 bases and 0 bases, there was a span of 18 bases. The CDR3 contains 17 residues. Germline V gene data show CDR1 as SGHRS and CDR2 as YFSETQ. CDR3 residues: CASSPRRSLTSGNTIYF. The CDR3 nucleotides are TGCGCCAGCAGTCCTCGACGGAGTTTAACCTCTGGAAACACCATATATTTT.

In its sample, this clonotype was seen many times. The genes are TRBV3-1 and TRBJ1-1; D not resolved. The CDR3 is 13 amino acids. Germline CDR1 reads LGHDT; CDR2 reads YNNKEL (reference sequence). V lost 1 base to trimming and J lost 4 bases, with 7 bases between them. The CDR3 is CASSQGSATEAFF. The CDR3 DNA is TGTGCCAGCAGCCAAGGCAGCGCCACTGAAGCTTTCTTT.

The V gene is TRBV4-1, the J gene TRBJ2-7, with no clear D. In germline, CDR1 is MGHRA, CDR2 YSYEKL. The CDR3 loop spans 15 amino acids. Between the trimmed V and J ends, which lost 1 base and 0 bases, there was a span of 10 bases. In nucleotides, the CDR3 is TGCGCCAGCAGCCAAGGACTGGGGTGCTCCTACGAGCAGTACTTC. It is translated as CASSQGLGCSYEQYF.

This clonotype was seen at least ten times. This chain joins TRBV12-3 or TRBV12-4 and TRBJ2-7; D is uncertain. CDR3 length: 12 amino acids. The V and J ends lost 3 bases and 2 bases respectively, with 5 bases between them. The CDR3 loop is CASSFQAYEQYF. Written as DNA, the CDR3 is TGTGCCAGCAGTTTCCAGGCCTACGAGCAGTACTTC.

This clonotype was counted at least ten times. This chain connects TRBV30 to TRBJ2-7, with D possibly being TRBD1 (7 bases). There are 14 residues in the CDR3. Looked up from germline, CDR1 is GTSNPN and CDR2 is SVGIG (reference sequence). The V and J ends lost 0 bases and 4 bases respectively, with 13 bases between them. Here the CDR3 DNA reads TGTGCCTGGAGTGTGATCAGGGGGAGGTACGAGCAGTACTTC. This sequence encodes CAWSVIRGRYEQYF.

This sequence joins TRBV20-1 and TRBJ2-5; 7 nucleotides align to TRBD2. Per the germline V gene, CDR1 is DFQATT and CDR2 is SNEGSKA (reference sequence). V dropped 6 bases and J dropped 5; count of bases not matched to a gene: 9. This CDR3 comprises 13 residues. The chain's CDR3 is CSAGTTAGETQYF. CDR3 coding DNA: TGCAGTGCCGGGACTACCGCCGGGGAGACCCAGTACTTC.

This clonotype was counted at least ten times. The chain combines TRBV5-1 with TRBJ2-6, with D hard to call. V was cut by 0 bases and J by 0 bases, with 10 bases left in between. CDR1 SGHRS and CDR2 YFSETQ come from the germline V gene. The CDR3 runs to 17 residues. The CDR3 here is CASSLGTYSSGANVLTF. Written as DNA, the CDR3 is TGCGCCAGCAGCTTGGGTACGTACAGCTCTGGGGCCAACGTCCTGACTTTC.

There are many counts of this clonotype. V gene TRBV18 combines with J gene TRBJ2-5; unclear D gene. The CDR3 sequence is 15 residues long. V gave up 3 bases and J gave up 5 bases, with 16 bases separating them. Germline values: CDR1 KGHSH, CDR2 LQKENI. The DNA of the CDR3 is TGTGCCAGCTCACCCATGAAGAGCCTACAGGAGACCCAGTACTTC. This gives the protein CASSPMKSLQETQYF. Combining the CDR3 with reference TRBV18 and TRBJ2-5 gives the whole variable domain NAGVMQNPRHLVRRRGQEARLRCSPMKGHSHVYWYRQLPEEGLKFMVYLQKENIIDESGMPKERFSAEFPKEGPSILRIQQVVRGDSAAYFCASSPMKSLQETQYFGPGTRLLVL.

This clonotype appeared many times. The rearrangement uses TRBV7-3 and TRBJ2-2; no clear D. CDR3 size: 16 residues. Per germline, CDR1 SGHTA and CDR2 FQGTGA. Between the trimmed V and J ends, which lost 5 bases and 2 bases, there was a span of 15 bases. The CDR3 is CASSPPRTENTGELFF. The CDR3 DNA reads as TGTGCCAGCAGCCCACCCCGGACGGAAAACACCGGGGAGCTGTTTTTT.

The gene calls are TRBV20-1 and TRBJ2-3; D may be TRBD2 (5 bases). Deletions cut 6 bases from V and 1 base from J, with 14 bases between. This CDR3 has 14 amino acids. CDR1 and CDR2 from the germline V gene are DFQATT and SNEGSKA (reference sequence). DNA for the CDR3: TGCAGTGCCCCGCCGGGGAGCGGCACAGATACGCAGTATTTT. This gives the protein CSAPPGSGTDTQYF.

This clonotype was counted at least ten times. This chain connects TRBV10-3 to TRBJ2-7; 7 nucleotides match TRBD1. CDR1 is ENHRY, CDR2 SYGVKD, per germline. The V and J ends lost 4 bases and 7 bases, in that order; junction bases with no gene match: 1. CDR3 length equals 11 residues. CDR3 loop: CAISVDREQYF. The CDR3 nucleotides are TGTGCCATCAGTGTGGACAGGGAGCAGTACTTC.

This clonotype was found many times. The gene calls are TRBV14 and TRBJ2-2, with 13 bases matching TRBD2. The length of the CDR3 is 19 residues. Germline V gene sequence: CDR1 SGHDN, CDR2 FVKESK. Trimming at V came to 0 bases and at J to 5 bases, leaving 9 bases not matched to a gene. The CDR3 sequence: CASSQEPPGLAGWTGELFF. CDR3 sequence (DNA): TGTGCCAGCAGCCAAGAGCCCCCGGGACTAGCGGGATGGACCGGGGAGCTGTTTTTT.

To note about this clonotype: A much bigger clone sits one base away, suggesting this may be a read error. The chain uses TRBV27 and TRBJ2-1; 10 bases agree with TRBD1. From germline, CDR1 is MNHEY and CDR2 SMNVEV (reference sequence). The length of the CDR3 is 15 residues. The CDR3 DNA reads TGTGTCAGCAGTTGGGGGACAGGGGTGTACAATGAGCAGTTCTTC. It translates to CVSSWGTGVYNEQFF.

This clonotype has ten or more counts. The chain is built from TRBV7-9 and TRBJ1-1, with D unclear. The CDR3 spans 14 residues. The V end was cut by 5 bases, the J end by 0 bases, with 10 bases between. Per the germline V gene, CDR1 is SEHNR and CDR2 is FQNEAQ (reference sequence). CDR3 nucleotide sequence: TGTGCCAGCAGCCTGGCCCACATGAACACTGAAGCTTTCTTT. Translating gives CASSLAHMNTEAFF.

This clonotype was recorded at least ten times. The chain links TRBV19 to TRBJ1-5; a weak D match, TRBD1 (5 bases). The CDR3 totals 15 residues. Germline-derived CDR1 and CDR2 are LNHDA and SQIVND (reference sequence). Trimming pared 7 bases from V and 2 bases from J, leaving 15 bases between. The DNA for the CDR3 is TGTGCCAGTACTCCTGGGGGGAAGGGCAATCAGCCCCAGCATTTT. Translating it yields CASTPGGKGNQPQHF. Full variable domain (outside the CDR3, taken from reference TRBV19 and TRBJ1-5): DGGITQSPKYLFRKEGQNVTLSCEQNLNHDAMYWYRQDPGQGLRLIYYSQIVNDFQKGDIAEGYSVSREKKESFPLTVTSAQKNPTAFYLCASTPGGKGNQPQHFGDGTRLSIL.

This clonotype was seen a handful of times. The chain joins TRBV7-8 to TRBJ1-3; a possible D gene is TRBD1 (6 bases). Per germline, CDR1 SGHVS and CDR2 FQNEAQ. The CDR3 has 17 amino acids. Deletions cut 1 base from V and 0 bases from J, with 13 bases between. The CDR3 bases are TGTGCCAGCAGCTTAGGTCCCTCGGGGGCCTCTGGAAACACCATATATTTT. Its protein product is CASSLGPSGASGNTIYF.

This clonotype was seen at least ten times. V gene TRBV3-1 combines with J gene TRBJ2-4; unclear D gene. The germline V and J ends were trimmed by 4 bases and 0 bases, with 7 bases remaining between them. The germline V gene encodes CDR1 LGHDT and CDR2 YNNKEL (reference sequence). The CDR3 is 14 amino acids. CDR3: CASSPPVAKNIQYF. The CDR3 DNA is TGTGCCAGCAGCCCCCCCGTAGCCAAAAACATTCAGTACTTC.

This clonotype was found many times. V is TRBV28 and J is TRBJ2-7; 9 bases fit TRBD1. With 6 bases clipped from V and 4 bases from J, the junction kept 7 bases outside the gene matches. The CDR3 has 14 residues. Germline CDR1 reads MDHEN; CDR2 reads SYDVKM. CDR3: CASRGGTGIYEQYV. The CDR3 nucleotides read TGTGCCAGCAGGGGTGGGACAGGGATTTACGAGCAGTACGTC.

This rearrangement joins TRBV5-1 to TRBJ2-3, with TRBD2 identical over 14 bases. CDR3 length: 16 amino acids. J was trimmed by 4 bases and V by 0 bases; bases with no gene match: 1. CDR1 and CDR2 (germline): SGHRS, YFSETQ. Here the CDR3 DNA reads TGCGCCAGCAGCTTGGAGACTAGCGGGAGGGCAGATACGCAGTATTTT. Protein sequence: CASSLETSGRADTQYF.

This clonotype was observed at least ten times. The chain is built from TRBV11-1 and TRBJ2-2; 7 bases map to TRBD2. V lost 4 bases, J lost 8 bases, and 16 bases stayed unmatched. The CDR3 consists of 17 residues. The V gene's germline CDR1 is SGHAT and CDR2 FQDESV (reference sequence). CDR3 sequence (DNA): TGTGCCAGCAGCTCCCTGTTTTCGGGAGGCGGAGCGGGGGAGCTGTTTTTT. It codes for CASSSLFSGGGAGELFF.

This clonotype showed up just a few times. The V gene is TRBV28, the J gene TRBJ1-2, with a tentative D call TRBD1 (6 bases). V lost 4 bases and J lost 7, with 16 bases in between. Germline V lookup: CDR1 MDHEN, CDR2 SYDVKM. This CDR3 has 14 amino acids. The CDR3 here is CASSSPVGGGGYTF. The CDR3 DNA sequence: TGTGCCAGCAGTTCCCCGGTGGGAGGGGGTGGCTACACCTTC.

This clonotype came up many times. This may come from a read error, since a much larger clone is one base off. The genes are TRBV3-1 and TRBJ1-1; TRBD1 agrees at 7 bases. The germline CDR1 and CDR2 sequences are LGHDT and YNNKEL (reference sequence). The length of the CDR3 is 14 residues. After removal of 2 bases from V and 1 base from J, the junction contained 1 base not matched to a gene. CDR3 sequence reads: CASSQRDRNTEAFF. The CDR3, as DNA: TGTGCCAGCAGCCAAAGGGACAGGAACACTGAAGCTTTCTTT.

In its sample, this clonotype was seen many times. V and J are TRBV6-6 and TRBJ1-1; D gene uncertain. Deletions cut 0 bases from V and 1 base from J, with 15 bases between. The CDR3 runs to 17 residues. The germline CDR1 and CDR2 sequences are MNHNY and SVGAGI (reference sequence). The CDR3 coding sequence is TGTGCCAGCAGTTACTCGGTCCGGGTCGGGAAGAACACTGAAGCTTTCTTT. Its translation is CASSYSVRVGKNTEAFF.

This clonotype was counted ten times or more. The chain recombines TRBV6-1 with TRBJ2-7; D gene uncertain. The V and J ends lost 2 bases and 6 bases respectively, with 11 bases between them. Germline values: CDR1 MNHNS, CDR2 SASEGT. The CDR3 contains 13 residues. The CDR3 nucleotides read TGTGCCAGCAGTGAATGTAAATACTGCGAGCAGTACGTC. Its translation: CASSECKYCEQYV.

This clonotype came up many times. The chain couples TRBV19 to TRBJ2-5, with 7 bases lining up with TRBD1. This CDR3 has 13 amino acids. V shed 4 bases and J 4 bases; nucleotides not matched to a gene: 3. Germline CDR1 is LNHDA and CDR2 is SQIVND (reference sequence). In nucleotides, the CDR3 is TGTGCCAGTAGTAGGGACAGCCGAGAGACCCAGTACTTC. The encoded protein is CASSRDSRETQYF.

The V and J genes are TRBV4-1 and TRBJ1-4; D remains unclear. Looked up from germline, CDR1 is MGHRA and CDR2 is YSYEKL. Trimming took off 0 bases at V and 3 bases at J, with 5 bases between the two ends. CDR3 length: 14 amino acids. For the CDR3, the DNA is TGCGCCAGCAGCCAAGAATGGGCTAATGAAAAACTGTTTTTT. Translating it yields CASSQEWANEKLFF.

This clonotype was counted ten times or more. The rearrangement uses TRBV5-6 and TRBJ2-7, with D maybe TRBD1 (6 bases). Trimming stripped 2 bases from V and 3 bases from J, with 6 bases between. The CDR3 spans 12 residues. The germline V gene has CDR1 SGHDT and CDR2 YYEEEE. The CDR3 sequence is CASSLQGYEQYF. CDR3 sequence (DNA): TGTGCCAGCAGCTTACAGGGCTACGAGCAGTACTTC.